The T cell receptor (beta chain) under discussion was sequenced for a study of Ad26.COV2.S vaccination and SARS-CoV-2 variants. Study at large: Donor joined the COV1001 Ad26.COV2.S trial arm. Dosing was one shot or two shots 56 days apart.

Stated treatment: some 20 received Ad26.COV2.S at low or high dose, single or two shots; several received placebo; per-sample allocation not given. Repertoires come from day 63 after the first vaccine or placebo injection. The administered vaccine (an Ad26 vector) expressed Wuhan-strain SARS-CoV-2 spike. Only in-frame clones appear in the TCRdb table, and some are missing; sequencing was by immunoSEQ multiplex PCR. The sample includes roughly 320,000 clones, approximately 80% seen only once; the top ten take approximately 2.2%. Remarks on this clone: Its antigen remains unknown.

Trimming shortened V by 4 bases and J by 1 base, and 17 bases separated the two germline ends. This CDR3 comprises 17 residues. CDR1 is MDHEN, CDR2 SYDVKM, per germline. Findings of the study overall: Vaccine recipients had higher spike-specific TCR breadth than placebo recipients.

V is TRBV28 and J is TRBJ1-5, with TRBD1 as a possible D gene (6 bases). The clonotype was recovered from a person aged 18-60 years who received the Ad26.COV2.S COVID-19 vaccine or a placebo. The sequencing here drew on peripheral blood, taken in a trial of Ad26.COV2.S vaccine versus placebo. The CDR3 region has the DNA TGTGCCAGCAGTTCCCTTCATACAGGGTTAAGCAATCAGCCCCAGCATTTT. Amino acid sequence: CASSSLHTGLSNQPQHF.